This entry features one TCR beta chain sequence. Its cognate antigen has yet to be identified. The conserved final phenylalanine or tryptophan is absent from the CDR3, which likely points to a read error. This specimen belongs to a study of tumor and adjacent non-tumor tissue in lung cancer (dated by TCRdb to 2017 to 2018). A note on the overall study: By cancer type, the cohort comprised 12 adenocarcinoma patients, a couple of squamous cell carcinoma patients and 1 small cell lung cancer patient. The roughly 15 enrolled patients, of whom some 10 were men and 5 were women, were aged about 30 to 85 years and were diagnosed with TNM stage I to III disease. Sequencing generated a total of some 130 million productive TCRbeta reads, averaging roughly 4.3 million reads per sample. The study compared bulk TCRbeta repertoires from lung tumor tissue and matched distant non-tumor lung tissue of approximately 14 lung cancer patients. Over 25 paired specimens, one tumor and one normal lung sample per patient, were profiled by TCRbeta CDR3 sequencing. Here is what the overall study found, with its caveats: TCR diversity (inverse Simpson) was significantly higher in tumor than in normal lung tissue (around 460 vs 160, P = 0.0075, Mann-Whitney U test). In normal lung, the top 100 clones accounted for a significantly larger cumulative share of the repertoire than in tumor tissue. Because peripheral blood was not sequenced, the blood TCRbeta repertoires of the lung cancer patients in the study went unexamined. The sequencing platform is not named in the methods, and unique molecular identifiers are not mentioned. TCR diversity was significantly higher in younger patients, and higher tumor TCR diversity was associated with shorter overall and disease-free survival. Only about 15 patients were in the cohort, and the authors stated that larger samples and more detailed clinical data are needed.

The CDR3 comprises 14 residues, both ends counted. Only the CDR3 region is kept as DNA, spanning 42 bases read in frame from base 1. Per the germline V gene (reference sequence), DFQATT is the CDR1 and SNEGSKA is the CDR2. RNA was extracted from bulk unsorted tissue and checked for quality with a NanoDrop ND-1000 and an Agilent 2100. For the normal lung samples, distant non-tumor tissue was collected more than 3 cm away from the tumor edge. Newly diagnosed lung cancer patients without prior chemotherapy who had been admitted for thoracic surgery in China between August and November 2014 were enrolled as donors. Patients with previous radiotherapy or chemotherapy, or with another concurrent cancer, were excluded from the study. Surgical tissue pieces of about 1-2.3 cm3 were preserved in RNAlater solution and were kept at -80 degrees C until use. Preparation of the library involved multiplex PCR. TCRdb shows the sequencer as Illumina HiSeq 2500. TCRbeta libraries were constructed through three rounds of nested PCR with primers (Table S4) according to protocols modified from ARM-PCR. Before sequencing, PCR products of 200-500 bp were excised from the gel and purified with the QIAquick gel extraction kit. Regarding the original processing steps: Trimmomatic was used to clean the reads, FLASH was used to merge the reads into complete CDR3 sequences, and MiTCR was used to assign the reads to V(D)J germline segments. Clonal diversity was calculated as the inverse Simpson's index using VDJtools. In-frame sequences lacking a premature stop codon were counted as productive reads. In-frame beta chains were kept once TCRdb had trimmed the public reads at Q25 with fastp and called clones with MiXCR. Each entry is one CDR3 protein sequence, shown with its most common DNA and genes. TCRdb, rather than the study authors, made the V and J calls. This sample holds about 80,000 distinct CDR3 sequences; around 80% were observed only once. Clones ranked in the top ten supply about 54% of the sample.

The source material was distant non-tumor lung tissue. The sequence derives from a man between 60 and 75 years old with non-small cell lung cancer. This receptor chain uses TRBV20-1 and TRBJ2-7, with the D segment possibly TRBD1 or TRBD2, each aligning over 5 bases. The CDR3 region: CSAIDLRGDYEQYS. Here is the DNA: TGCAGCGCTATAGACCTGAGAGGGGACTACGAGCAGTACTCC.